A single T cell receptor beta chain is shown here with its context. Germline V lookup: CDR1 SGHAT, CDR2 FQNNGV. CDR3 size: 14 residues. V gave up 7 bases and J gave up 7 bases, with 20 bases separating them. Pooled in the analysis were second doses at about 4 or about 12 weeks. This entry is derived from a study of T cell responses to AZD1222 COVID-19 vaccine. Profiled with immunoSEQ multiplex PCR; TCRdb holds only in-frame clones, not every one. The profile shows under 200,000 clones, 87% of them singletons. This specimen was peripheral blood, taken 28 days after the second AZD1222 dose. The rearrangement joins TRBV11-2 to TRBJ2-7; D is perhaps TRBD2 (6 bases). The origin of this receptor is an adult who received the AZD1222 COVID-19 vaccine. CDR3 nucleotides: TGTGCCAGCATCGACACCGGGGGTTATAGGGAGCAGTACTTC. Translated, it gives CASIDTGGYREQYF.